This TCR beta chain was documented in a study of blood T cell repertoires in COVID-19. Study information: Some COVID-19 samples were acute and others convalescent; all came from the United States, Italy and Spain. The analysed material was cDNA or gDNA that came from T cells, B-cell-depleted T cells, or PBMCs.

Under the authors' procedure: Reference gene primer amplification in the assay estimated nucleated cell counts. Method: immunoSEQ multiplex PCR; TCRdb's copy keeps in-frame clones and lacks some. V, J and clone size reflect that table, while D and trimming were determined from the DNA. The sample has under 250,000 clones, roughly 85% seen once. The V gene end was trimmed by 4 bases and the J gene end by 0 bases; junction bases not matched to a gene: 14. The CDR3 extends over 19 amino acids. Germline values: CDR1 KGHDR, CDR2 SFDVKD. Specimen: peripheral blood. The chain is built from TRBV24-1 and TRBJ1-2, with 9 bases aligning to TRBD1. The TCR was taken from a man aged 18 to 30 with active or convalescent COVID-19. CDR3 in DNA: TGTGCCACCAGTGACCCTATTGTGTGGGACAGGGCAACTAACTATGGCTACACCTTC. Residues: CATSDPIVWDRATNYGYTF.